The next 17 T cell receptor beta chains were all read from a single sample in a study of cytomegalovirus exposure and HLA in healthy donors. Researchers ran the PCR with 60 Vbeta and 13 Jbeta primers. Sequenced by immunoSEQ multiplex PCR; TCRdb stores in-frame clones only, minus some. The sample lists around 180,000 clones; around 84% were seen once. Sequencing was done on a sample of PBMCs. The receptor set was obtained from a girl aged 2-10 years in good health and CMV-seropositive.

The J gene is TRBJ1-4, the V gene TRBV6-6; D ambiguous. Germline CDR1 reads MNHNY; CDR2 reads SVGAGI (reference sequence). This CDR3 has 14 amino acids. V was cut by 8 bases and J by 8 bases, with 18 bases left in between. CDR3 loop: CASLDTGREEKLFF. The CDR3 DNA follows: TGTGCCAGCTTAGACACCGGGAGGGAGGAAAAACTGTTTTTT.

The chain couples TRBV7-9 to TRBJ2-7, with TRBD2 identical over 14 bases. The CDR3 loop spans 16 amino acids. Germline CDR1 is SEHNR and CDR2 is FQNEAQ (reference sequence). V gave up 3 bases and J gave up 5 bases; unmatched junction bases: 6. The CDR3 coding sequence is TGTGCCAGCAGCTTTCCGACTAGCGGGAGGGCCAACGAGCAGTACTTC. As protein: CASSFPTSGRANEQYF.

This clone was recorded only once. V and J are TRBV4-2 and TRBJ1-6, with a tentative D call TRBD1 (5 bases). Germline V lookup: CDR1 LGHNA, CDR2 YNFKEQ. Trimming removed 1 base at V and 0 bases at J, with 13 bases between. The CDR3 extends over 18 amino acids. The CDR3 bases are TGTGCCAGCAGCCAAGGGACATCAGTCAGCTCCTATAATTCACCCCTCCACTTT. This codes for CASSQGTSVSSYNSPLHF.

The J gene is TRBJ2-1, the V gene TRBV6-4, with TRBD2 matching over 8 bases. CDR1 is MRHNA, CDR2 SNTAGT, per germline. This CDR3 has 14 residues. V lost 3 bases and J lost 8; bases outside the gene matches: 6. CDR3 in amino acids: CASSDVAGIDEQFF. CDR3 bases: TGTGCCAGCAGTGATGTAGCGGGAATCGATGAGCAGTTCTTC.

The chain carries TRBV11-3 and TRBJ1-2, with 7 bases that match TRBD1. This CDR3 region has 14 residues. The germline CDR1 and CDR2 sequences are SGHNT and YENEEA. V lost 2 bases to trimming and J lost 4 bases; unmatched junction nucleotides: 4. The CDR3 sequence is CASSLNAGGYGYTF. Here the CDR3 DNA reads TGTGCCAGCAGCTTAAACGCAGGGGGCTATGGCTACACCTTC.

This clone occurred once. Different DNA sequences within this sample yield the same CDR3. The chain uses TRBV15 and TRBJ1-2; no definite D call. V shed 1 base and J shed 3 bases, with 6 bases lying between them. CDR3 length equals 13 residues. Per germline, CDR1 LNHNV and CDR2 YYDKDF (reference sequence). The CDR3 spells CATSRGRDYGYTF. The CDR3 DNA reads as TGTGCCACCAGCAGAGGGAGGGACTATGGCTACACCTTC.

CDR3 DNA sequence: TGTGCCAGCAGCCCCGGGACAGTCTACAATGAGCAGTTCTTC. It yields the protein CASSPGTVYNEQFF. The V call is TRBV5-4, the J call TRBJ2-1, with 7 bases identical to TRBD1. V shed 4 bases and J 3 bases; nucleotides not matched to a gene: 4. Germline V CDR1 and CDR2: SGHNT, YYREEE (reference sequence). The CDR3 has 14 amino acids.

The chain employs TRBV27 and TRBJ2-7; D is unresolved. V lost 2 bases to trimming and J lost 7 bases, with 21 bases between them. Germline V gene sequence: CDR1 MNHEY, CDR2 SMNVEV (reference sequence). CDR3 length equals 16 residues. CDR3 amino acids: CASSLTIVGGVREQYF. In nucleotides, the CDR3 is TGTGCCAGCAGTTTAACCATCGTCGGTGGTGTCCGAGAGCAGTACTTC.

The chain links TRBV10-3 to TRBJ2-5; D not certain. Per germline, CDR1 ENHRY and CDR2 SYGVKD. The CDR3 consists of 13 residues. The germline V and J ends were trimmed by 3 bases and 3 bases, with 8 bases remaining between them. The CDR3 is CAISDFVEETQYF. CDR3 sequence (DNA): TGTGCCATCAGTGACTTCGTCGAAGAGACCCAGTACTTC.

This clone was found a few times. The chain joins TRBV6-1 to TRBJ1-1; 10 nucleotides line up with TRBD1. With V trimmed by 1 base and J by 1 base, 3 bases remained unmatched. Per the germline V gene, CDR1 is MNHNS and CDR2 is SASEGT. The CDR3 contains 16 residues. For the CDR3, the DNA is TGTGCCAGCAGTGAAGGATGGACAGGGGGGAACACTGAAGCTTTCTTT. Its protein product is CASSEGWTGGNTEAFF.

The V call is TRBV4-2, the J call TRBJ1-2; D gene ambiguous. Germline-derived CDR1 and CDR2 are LGHNA and YNFKEQ. The CDR3 covers 15 residues. V was clipped by 0 bases and J by 6 bases, with 14 bases between them. CDR3 sequence (DNA): TGTGCCAGCAGCCAAGAAGAGGAAGAATCGCATGGCTACACCTTC. The encoded protein is CASSQEEEESHGYTF.

The V gene is TRBV28, the J gene TRBJ2-1; D is possibly TRBD1 (6 bases). CDR1 and CDR2 (germline): MDHEN, SYDVKM. The CDR3 extends over 15 amino acids. The ends were cut back, 9 bases at V and 5 bases at J, with 20 bases in the middle. In DNA form, the CDR3 reads TGTGCCAGTCTTAAAACCGGGACATATCACAATGAGCAGTTCTTC. It specifies CASLKTGTYHNEQFF.

This chain uses TRBV6-5 with TRBJ1-5, with 8 bases that match TRBD1. V was clipped by 8 bases and J by 5 bases; unmatched bases: 2. The CDR3 length is 12 residues. CDR1 is MNHEY and CDR2 is SVGAGI in the germline V gene. CDR3 DNA: TGTGCCAGCCTACAGGGGGATCAGCCCCAGCATTTT. Translating it yields CASLQGDQPQHF.

The chain combines TRBV9 with TRBJ2-3, with TRBD2 matching over 12 bases. Germline V gene sequence: CDR1 SGDLS, CDR2 YYNGEE. The CDR3 sequence is 14 residues long. V gave up 2 bases and J gave up 5 bases; unmatched junction bases: 0. The DNA of the CDR3 is TGTGCCAGCAGCGTGGGACTAGCGGGAGATACGCAGTATTTT. It codes for CASSVGLAGDTQYF.

CDR3 nucleotides: TGCGCCAGCAGCCAAGCGGGGATCACTCGGCTAGCGGGTCGCCTCCAGTTCTTC. Translated, it gives CASSQAGITRLAGRLQFF. This chain joins TRBV4-1 and TRBJ2-1, with 8 bases aligning to TRBD2. The CDR3 totals 18 residues. Trimming took 1 base from V and 13 from J; bases not matched to a gene: 21. Germline CDR1 reads MGHRA; CDR2 reads YSYEKL.

This sequence joins TRBV10-3 and TRBJ1-1, with 7 bases aligning to TRBD1. Germline values: CDR1 ENHRY, CDR2 SYGVKD. The trim removed 4 bases at V and 4 bases at J, leaving 0 bases unmatched. The CDR3 totals 12 residues. This CDR3 reads CAISGQGTEAFF. The CDR3 coding sequence is TGTGCCATCAGTGGACAGGGCACTGAAGCTTTCTTT.

This sequence joins TRBV29-1 and TRBJ2-3, with unresolved D. Trimming stripped 5 bases from V and 3 bases from J, with 15 bases between. The CDR3 contains 14 residues. The germline gives CDR1 SQVTM, CDR2 ANQGSEA. The DNA of the CDR3 is TGCAGCGTTCGAACACGGGTTGGTACAGATACGCAGTATTTT. Protein product: CSVRTRVGTDTQYF.